One and the same sample provided the 9 T cell receptor beta chains below, sequenced in a study of blood T cells in healthy people across ages. The authors ran a second PCR of about 7 to 11 cycles using a sample-barcoded 5' primer and a J-beta primer mix. TCRdb re-called the 5' RACE reads with MiXCR, one entry per CDR3 protein. The repertoire includes about 1.5 million distinct CDR3 sequences, about 43% of them detected once, and 7% to 9% sits in the top ten. Sequencing input: blood. The receptors were gathered from a woman between 18 and 30 years old in good health.

V is TRBV11-3 and J is TRBJ2-1, with D hard to call. Germline V gene lookup returns CDR1 SGHNT and CDR2 YENEEA. This CDR3 has 14 residues. Trimming removed 5 bases at V and 2 bases at J, with 10 bases between. For the CDR3, the DNA is TGTGCCAGCAGCGCCGGAGACGCCTACAATGAGCAGTTCTTC. Translating it yields CASSAGDAYNEQFF.

This clonotype turned up a few times. The chain uses TRBV5-6 and TRBJ1-1; possible D gene TRBD1, 6 bases. Trimming took 0 bases from V and 5 from J, leaving 11 bases between them. This CDR3 contains 14 residues. CDR1 and CDR2 (germline): SGHDT, YYEEEE. This chain's CDR3 is CASSLVPGVTEAFF. DNA of the CDR3: TGTGCCAGCAGCTTGGTCCCAGGGGTTACTGAAGCTTTCTTT.

The gene calls are TRBV5-1 and TRBJ1-2; TRBD1 matches at 7 bases. Trimming removed 4 bases from V and 1 base from J; junction bases left unmatched: 7. Germline lookup yields CDR1 SGHRS and CDR2 YFSETQ. The CDR3 is 15 amino acids. The CDR3 nucleotides read TGCGCCAGCAGCGAGGGACAGCTCGTTAACTATGGCTACACCTTC. Its protein product is CASSEGQLVNYGYTF.

The chain recombines TRBV20-1 with TRBJ2-3; 7 bases fit TRBD2. The CDR3 has 18 amino acids. The ends lost 6 bases at V and 0 bases at J; junction bases unmatched: 18. The germline gives CDR1 DFQATT, CDR2 SNEGSKA (reference sequence). DNA of the CDR3: TGCAGTGCCAACCGGATGAGCGGGAAAATCTCTAGCACAGATACGCAGTATTTT. This translates into CSANRMSGKISSTDTQYF.

This clonotype was counted a few times. The V and J genes are TRBV2 and TRBJ2-7; D possibly corresponds to TRBD2 (6 bases). V was trimmed by 8 bases and J by 2 bases, leaving 13 bases between them. This CDR3 is 13 amino acids long. The germline CDR1 and CDR2 sequences are SNHLY and FYNNEI. The DNA for the CDR3 is TGTGCCAGCGGCCAGACTAGTGCCTACGAGCAGTACTTC. Its protein is CASGQTSAYEQYF.

The CDR3 spells CSARVPSGYSYEQYF. CDR3 nucleotides: TGCAGTGCTAGAGTTCCTAGCGGTTACTCCTACGAGCAGTACTTC. The rearrangement uses TRBV20-1 and TRBJ2-7, with TRBD2 identical over 7 bases. The CDR3 is 15 amino acids. The germline gives CDR1 DFQATT, CDR2 SNEGSKA (reference sequence). The V segment lost 1 base and the J segment 0 bases; nucleotides outside the gene matches: 6.

V is TRBV5-1 and J is TRBJ2-1; the D is unclear. CDR3 length: 15 residues. Trimming took 3 bases from V and 7 from J, leaving 17 bases between them. Germline V CDR1 and CDR2: SGHRS, YFSETQ. The CDR3 is CASSYWMGISNEQFF. The DNA of the CDR3 is TGCGCCAGCAGCTACTGGATGGGTATTTCGAATGAGCAGTTCTTC.

CDR3 bases: TGTGCCAGCAACGATCGTGGCAAAGAGGGAGATACGCAGTATTTT. This sequence encodes CASNDRGKEGDTQYF. V and J are TRBV12-3 or TRBV12-4 and TRBJ2-3, with D tentatively TRBD2 (5 bases). The CDR3 consists of 15 residues. Trimming took off 7 bases at V and 5 bases at J, with 19 bases between the two ends.

The chain uses TRBV25-1 and TRBJ2-1; 10 bases line up with TRBD2. This CDR3 region has 15 residues. V gave up 8 bases and J gave up 8 bases; unmatched junction bases: 12. The V gene's germline CDR1 is MGHDK and CDR2 SYGVNS. Written as DNA, the CDR3 is TGTGCCAGCGCACCGGTAGCGGGAGGTGCGGATGAGCAGTTCTTC. The encoded protein is CASAPVAGGADEQFF.